This T cell receptor (beta chain) originates from a study of CD8+ T cells in alopecia areata. Treatment given: oral pan-JAK inhibitor, 5-10 mg twice daily. Deletions cut 5 bases from V and 5 bases from J, with 19 bases between. Looked up from germline, CDR1 is SGHNT and CDR2 is YYREEE (reference sequence). The CDR3 is 15 residues long. Reverse transcription of extracted RNA yielded cDNA, which provided the sequencing template. The method was immunoSEQ multiplex PCR; TCRdb's version includes in-frame clones alone and lacks a portion of them. Here the sample spans hundreds of thousands of clones, 55% to 75% being singletons.

The specimen was CD4+ T cells sorted from blood, collected at week 24, from a patient treated with tofacitinib. The J gene is TRBJ2-5, the V gene TRBV5-4; D possibly corresponds to TRBD2 (6 bases). This receptor was obtained from a human donor with alopecia areata. The DNA for the CDR3 is TGTGCCAGCAGTTTGACAAGCGCGGGACTCGAGACCCAGTACTTC. This sequence encodes CASSLTSAGLETQYF.